Sequencing of this T cell receptor (beta chain) was carried out in a study of radiotherapy plus CTLA-4 blockade in lung cancer. Study conclusions and caveats: Early blood T cell clone dynamics, with interferon-beta, were reported to best predict response. Clones derived from tumor TCRs expanded in blood after radiotherapy plus ipilimumab.

Focal radiation with ipilimumab CTLA-4 blockade was given to patients with chemo-refractory metastatic non-small-cell lung cancer. TCRdb's copy holds only in-frame clones and misses some; the assay was immunoSEQ multiplex PCR. The sample gives tens of thousands of clones, 60% to 80% of which show up once; roughly 3% is in the top ten. The V end was cut by 11 bases, the J end by 9 bases, with 11 bases between. This CDR3 contains 10 residues. A note on this clone: Its antigen remains unidentified.

The sequences come from peripheral blood, collected from a patient treated with radiotherapy plus ipilimumab. This clonotype was sampled from a human donor with non-small cell lung cancer whose response to radiotherapy plus ipilimumab could not be evaluated. The chain is built from TRBV23-1 and TRBJ1-5; D remains unclear. TRBV23-1 has ORF status, its function being uncertain. The CDR3 DNA sequence: TGCGCCCCTCTTAGCGGGCCCCAGCATTTT. Its protein product is CAPLSGPQHF.